This TCR beta chain was obtained from a study of T cell responses to AZD1222 COVID-19 vaccine. Study outcomes and limitations: CD4 TCRs covered the whole spike, strongest at regions 160-218 and 743-854.

The protocol was immunoSEQ multiplex PCR, while the TCRdb copy is restricted to in-frame clones and leaves out a portion. The sample records about 120,000 clones, 93% being singletons. Remarks on this clone: Its antigen is undetermined.

The CDR3 loop spans 15 amino acids. Germline loops: CDR1 WSHSY, CDR2 SAAADI. With V trimmed by 7 bases and J by 5 bases, 9 bases remained unmatched. This sequence originates from an adult who received the AZD1222 COVID-19 vaccine. The genes are TRBV10-2 and TRBJ2-7; 12 nucleotides match TRBD2. The source material was peripheral blood, sampled 28 days after the second AZD1222 dose. CDR3: CASTLLAGGLNEQYF. The CDR3 nucleotides are TGCGCCAGCACCCTGCTAGCGGGGGGGCTCAACGAGCAGTACTTC.